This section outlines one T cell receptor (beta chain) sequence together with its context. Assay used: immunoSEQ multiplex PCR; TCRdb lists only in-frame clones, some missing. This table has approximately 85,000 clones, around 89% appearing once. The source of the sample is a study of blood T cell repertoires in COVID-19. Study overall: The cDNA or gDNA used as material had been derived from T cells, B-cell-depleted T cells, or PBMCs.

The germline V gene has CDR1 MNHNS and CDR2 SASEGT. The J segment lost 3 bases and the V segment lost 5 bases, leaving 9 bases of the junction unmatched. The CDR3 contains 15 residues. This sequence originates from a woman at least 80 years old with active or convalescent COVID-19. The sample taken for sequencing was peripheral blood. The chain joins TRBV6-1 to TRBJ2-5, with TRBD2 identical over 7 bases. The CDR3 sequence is CASSSQTGREETQYF. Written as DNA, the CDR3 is TGTGCCAGCAGTTCCCAGACGGGGAGGGAAGAGACCCAGTACTTC.